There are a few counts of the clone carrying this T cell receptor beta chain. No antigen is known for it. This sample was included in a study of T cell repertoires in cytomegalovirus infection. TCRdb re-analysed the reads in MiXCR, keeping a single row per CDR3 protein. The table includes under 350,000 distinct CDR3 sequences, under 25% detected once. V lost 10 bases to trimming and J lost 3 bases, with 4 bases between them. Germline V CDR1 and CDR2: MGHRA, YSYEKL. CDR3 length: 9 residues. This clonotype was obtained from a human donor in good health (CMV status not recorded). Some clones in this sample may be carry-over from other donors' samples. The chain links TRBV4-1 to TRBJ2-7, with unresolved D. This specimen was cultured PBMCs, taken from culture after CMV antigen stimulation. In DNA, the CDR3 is TGCGCCAATATCTACGAGCAGTACTTC. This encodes CANIYEQYF.